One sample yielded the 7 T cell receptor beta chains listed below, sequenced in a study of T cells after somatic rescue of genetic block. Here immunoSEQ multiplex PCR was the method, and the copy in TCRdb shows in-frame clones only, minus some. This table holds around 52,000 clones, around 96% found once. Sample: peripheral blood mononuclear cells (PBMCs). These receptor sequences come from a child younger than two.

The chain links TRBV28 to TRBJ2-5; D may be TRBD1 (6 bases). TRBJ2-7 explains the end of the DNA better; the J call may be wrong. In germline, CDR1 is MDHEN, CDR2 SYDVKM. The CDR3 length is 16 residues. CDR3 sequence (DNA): TGTGCCAGCAGCCCAGGATCGGGACATGTTTCCTACGAGCAGTACTTC. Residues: CASSPGSGHVSYEQYF.

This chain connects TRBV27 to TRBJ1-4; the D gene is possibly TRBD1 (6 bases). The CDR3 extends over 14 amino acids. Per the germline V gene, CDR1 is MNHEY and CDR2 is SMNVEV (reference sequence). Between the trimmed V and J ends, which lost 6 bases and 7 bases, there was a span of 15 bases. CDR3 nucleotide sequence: TGTGCCAGCAGAAACGGGACAAAGGGTGAAAAACTGTTTTTT. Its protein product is CASRNGTKGEKLFF.

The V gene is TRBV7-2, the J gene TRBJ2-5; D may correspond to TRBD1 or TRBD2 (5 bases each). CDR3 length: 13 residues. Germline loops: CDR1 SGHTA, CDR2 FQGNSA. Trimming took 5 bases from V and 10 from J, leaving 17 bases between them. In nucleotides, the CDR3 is TGTGCCAGCAGCCCGAGGACCCGAGGGGACCAGTACTTC. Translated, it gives CASSPRTRGDQYF. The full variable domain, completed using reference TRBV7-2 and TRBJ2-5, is GAGVSQSPSNKVTEKGKDVELRCDPISGHTALYWYRQSLGQGLEFLIYFQGNSAPDKSGLPSDRFSAERTGGSVSTLTIQRTQQEDSAVYLCASSPRTRGDQYFGPGTRLLVL.

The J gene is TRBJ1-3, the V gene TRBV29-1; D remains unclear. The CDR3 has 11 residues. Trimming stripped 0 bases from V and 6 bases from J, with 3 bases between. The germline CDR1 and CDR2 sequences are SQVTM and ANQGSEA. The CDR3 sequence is CSVEDINTIYF. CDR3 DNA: TGCAGCGTTGAAGACATAAACACCATATATTTT.

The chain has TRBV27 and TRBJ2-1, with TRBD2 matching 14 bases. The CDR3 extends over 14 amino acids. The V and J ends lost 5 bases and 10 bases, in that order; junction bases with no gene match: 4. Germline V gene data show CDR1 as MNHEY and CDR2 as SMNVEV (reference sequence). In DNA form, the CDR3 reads TGTGCCAGCAGTCGACTAGCGGGAGGGCCCGAGCAGTTCTTC. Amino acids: CASSRLAGGPEQFF.

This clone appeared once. CDR3 nucleotide sequence: TGTGCCAGCAGCTCACGAGGGGGGAATGAAAAACTGTTTTTT. Translated: CASSSRGGNEKLFF. The chain carries TRBV5-5 and TRBJ1-4; maybe TRBD1 (6 bases). The CDR3 is made up of 14 amino acids. V shed 3 bases and J shed 5 bases, with 11 bases lying between them. The V gene's germline CDR1 is SGHKS and CDR2 YYEKEE (reference sequence).

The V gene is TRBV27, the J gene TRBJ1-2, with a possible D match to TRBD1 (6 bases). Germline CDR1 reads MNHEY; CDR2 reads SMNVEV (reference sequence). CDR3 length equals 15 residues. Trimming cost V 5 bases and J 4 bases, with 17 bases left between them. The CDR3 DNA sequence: TGTGCCAGCAGTCCCCGAGGGGGGGCGAGCTATGGCTACACCTTC. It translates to CASSPRGGASYGYTF.